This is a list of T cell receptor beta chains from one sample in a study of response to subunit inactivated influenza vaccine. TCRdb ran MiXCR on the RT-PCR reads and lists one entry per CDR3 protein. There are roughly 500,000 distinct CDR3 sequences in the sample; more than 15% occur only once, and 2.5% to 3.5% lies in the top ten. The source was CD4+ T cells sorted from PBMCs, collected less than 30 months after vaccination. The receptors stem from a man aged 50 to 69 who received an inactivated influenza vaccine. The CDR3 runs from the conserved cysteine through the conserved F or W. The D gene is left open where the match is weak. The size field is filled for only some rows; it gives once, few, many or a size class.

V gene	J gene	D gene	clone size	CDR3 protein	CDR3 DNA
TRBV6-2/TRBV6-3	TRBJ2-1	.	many	CASSYSYNEQFF	TGTGCCAGCAGTTATTCGTACAATGAGCAGTTCTTC
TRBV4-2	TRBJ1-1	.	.	CASSQITAAEAFF	TGTGCCAGCAGCCAAATAACAGCGGCTGAAGCTTTCTTT
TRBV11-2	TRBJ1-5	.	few	CASSAYEGQPQHF	TGTGCCAGCAGCGCCTACGAGGGGCAGCCCCAGCATTTT
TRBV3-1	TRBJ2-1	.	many	CASSQVSVHEQFF	TGTGCCAGCAGCCAAGTCTCGGTTCATGAGCAGTTCTTC
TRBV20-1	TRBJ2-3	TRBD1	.	CSAGSIQGYSTDTQYF	TGCAGTGCTGGATCCATACAGGGGTACAGCACAGATACGCAGTATTTT
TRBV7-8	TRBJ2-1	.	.	CASRSLPYEQFF	TGTGCCAGCCGCTCCTTGCCATACGAGCAGTTCTTC
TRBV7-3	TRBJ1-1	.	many	CASSLSGSTEAFF	TGTGCCAGCAGCCTATCAGGTAGCACTGAAGCTTTCTTT
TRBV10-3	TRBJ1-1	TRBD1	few	CAIKTGPAVGDTEAFF	TGTGCCATCAAGACAGGGCCTGCCGTTGGGGACACTGAAGCTTTCTTT
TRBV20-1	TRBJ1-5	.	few	CSARVPSGNQPQHF	TGCAGTGCTAGAGTTCCCTCAGGCAATCAGCCCCAGCATTTT
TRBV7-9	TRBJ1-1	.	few	CASSLVLGFPPEAFF	TGTGCCAGCAGCTTAGTTCTGGGTTTCCCTCCTGAAGCTTTCTTT
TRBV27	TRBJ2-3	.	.	CASSFRGNTDTQYF	TGTGCCAGCAGTTTCCGAGGGAACACAGATACGCAGTATTTT
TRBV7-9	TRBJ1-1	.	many	CASSLGSEAFF	TGTGCCAGCAGCTTAGGATCTGAAGCTTTCTTT
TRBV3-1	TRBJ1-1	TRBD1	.	CASSQAQGANAEAFF	TGTGCCAGCAGCCAGGCACAGGGGGCTAACGCTGAAGCTTTCTTT
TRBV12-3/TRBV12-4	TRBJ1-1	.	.	CASSFKGWEGNTEAFF	TGTGCCAGCAGTTTTAAGGGGTGGGAAGGGAACACTGAAGCTTTCTTT
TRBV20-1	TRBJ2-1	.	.	CSARPLAHNEQFF	TGCAGTGCTAGGCCCCTGGCCCACAATGAGCAGTTCTTC
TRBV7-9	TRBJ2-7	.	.	CASSALPGQSYEQYF	TGTGCCAGCAGCGCCCTCCCGGGACAAAGCTACGAGCAGTACTTC
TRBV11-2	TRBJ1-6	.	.	CASRPNKGSPLHF	TGTGCCAGCAGGCCTAACAAGGGTTCACCCCTCCACTTT
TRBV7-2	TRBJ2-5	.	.	CASSFDREYETQYF	TGTGCCAGCAGCTTTGACCGGGAGTATGAGACCCAGTACTTC
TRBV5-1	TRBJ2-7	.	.	CASSLDGRGRAYEQYF	TGCGCCAGCAGCTTGGATGGCAGGGGAAGGGCTTACGAGCAGTACTTC
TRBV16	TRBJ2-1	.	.	CASSQLDSNEQFF	TGTGCCAGCAGCCAACTAGATTCCAATGAGCAGTTCTTC
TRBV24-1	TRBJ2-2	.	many	CAPSSSGELFF	TGTGCCCCGTCGTCCTCCGGGGAGCTGTTTTTT
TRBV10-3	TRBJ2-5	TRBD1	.	CAISADRGLYETQYF	TGTGCCATCAGCGCCGACAGGGGGCTATATGAGACCCAGTACTTC
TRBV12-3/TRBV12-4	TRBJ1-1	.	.	CASSFSGRSTEAFF	TGTGCCAGCAGTTTTTCCGGAAGGAGTACTGAAGCTTTCTTT
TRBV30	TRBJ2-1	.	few	CAWSADSYNEQFF	TGTGCCTGGAGTGCCGACAGCTACAATGAGCAGTTCTTC
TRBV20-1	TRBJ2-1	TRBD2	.	CSARVGSGGYNEQFF	TGCAGTGCTAGAGTTGGTAGCGGGGGGTACAATGAGCAGTTCTTC
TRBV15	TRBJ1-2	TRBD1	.	CATSLDREVGGYTF	TGTGCCACCAGCTTAGACAGGGAAGTCGGAGGCTACACCTTC
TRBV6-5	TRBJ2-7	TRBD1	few	CASSYTWDRGEQYF	TGTGCCAGCAGTTACACGTGGGACAGGGGGGAACAGTACTTC
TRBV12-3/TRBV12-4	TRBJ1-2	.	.	CASSHRAANYGYTF	TGTGCCAGCAGTCACAGGGCCGCCAACTATGGCTACACCTTC
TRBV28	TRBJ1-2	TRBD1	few	CASWDSRNYGYTF	TGTGCCAGCTGGGACAGCAGGAACTATGGCTACACCTTC
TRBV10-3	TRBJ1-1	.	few	CAISTGGQTNTEAFF	TGTGCCATCTCGACGGGAGGACAAACGAACACTGAAGCTTTCTTT